A single sample is the source of the 32 T cell receptor beta chains below, sequenced in a study of OX40 agonist ivuxolimab in advanced cancers. Profiled with immunoSEQ multiplex PCR; TCRdb holds only in-frame clones, not every one. The repertoire holds 70,000 to 95,000 clones, about 85% seen once, with 3% to 4.5% in the top ten. The sample in question was CD4+ or CD8+ T cells sorted from blood, obtained in a trial of the OX40 agonist ivuxolimab. The receptors were gathered from an adult with an advanced solid tumor such as melanoma, head and neck, liver or kidney cancer.

The chain couples TRBV4-1 to TRBJ2-2, with TRBD2 matching 12 bases. V was pared by 5 bases and J by 6 bases, with 13 bases of the junction left unmatched. This CDR3 spans 18 amino acids. Germline V gene sequence: CDR1 MGHRA, CDR2 YSYEKL. The CDR3 is CASSFRTSGILQAGELFF. The CDR3 region has the DNA TGCGCCAGCAGCTTCCGGACTAGCGGGATACTTCAGGCCGGGGAGCTGTTTTTT.

The chain joins TRBV7-2 to TRBJ2-7; weak D call: TRBD1 (5 bases). The germline V gene has CDR1 SGHTA and CDR2 FQGNSA. The CDR3 loop spans 14 amino acids. V was trimmed by 5 bases and J by 7 bases, leaving 18 bases between them. CDR3 loop: CASSPQGTVDEQYF. For the CDR3, the DNA is TGTGCCAGCAGCCCCCAGGGCACCGTTGATGAGCAGTACTTC.

J is TRBJ1-5 and V is TRBV19; D remains unclear. The V end was cut by 0 bases, the J end by 5 bases, with 5 bases between. The CDR3 spans 13 residues. Germline values: CDR1 LNHDA, CDR2 SQIVND (reference sequence). CDR3 region: CASSIDHYQPQHF. Here the CDR3 DNA reads TGTGCCAGTAGTATAGACCACTATCAGCCCCAGCATTTT.

The V gene is TRBV19, the J gene TRBJ1-1; maybe TRBD1 (5 bases). In germline, CDR1 is LNHDA, CDR2 SQIVND (reference sequence). Trimming removed 4 bases from V and 4 bases from J, with 10 bases in between. The CDR3 length is 13 residues. CDR3 region: CASSTGRSTEAFF. For the CDR3, the DNA is TGTGCCAGTAGTACGGGACGGAGCACTGAAGCTTTCTTT.

This chain uses TRBV11-3 with TRBJ2-7, with TRBD1 identical over 7 bases. Germline values: CDR1 SGHNT, CDR2 YENEEA. The CDR3 has 15 residues. The V and J ends lost 5 bases and 7 bases, in that order; junction bases with no gene match: 14. CDR3 in amino acids: CASSRGQEEYGEQYF. CDR3 in DNA: TGTGCCAGCAGCCGCGGACAGGAGGAGTATGGGGAGCAGTACTTC.

This clone was observed a few times. The chain combines TRBV10-2 with TRBJ2-1; 7 bases line up with TRBD2. Germline V CDR1 and CDR2: WSHSY, SAAADI. This CDR3 region has 15 residues. V was clipped by 7 bases and J by 4 bases; unmatched bases: 10. The CDR3 spells CASKYGRSVYNEQFF. DNA for the CDR3: TGCGCCAGCAAGTACGGGAGGTCGGTTTACAATGAGCAGTTCTTC.

The V and J genes are TRBV6-1 and TRBJ1-3; D unclear. Germline V gene lookup returns CDR1 MNHNS and CDR2 SASEGT. The CDR3 is 12 residues long. The germline V and J ends were trimmed by 2 bases and 7 bases, with 6 bases remaining between them. The CDR3 DNA reads TGTGCCAGCAGTGAATCCGGCAACACCATATATTTT. Its protein is CASSESGNTIYF.

The chain employs TRBV18 and TRBJ1-2; tentatively, D is TRBD1 (6 bases). The germline CDR1 and CDR2 sequences are KGHSH and LQKENI. This CDR3 contains 14 residues. V dropped 6 bases and J dropped 1 base, with 12 bases sitting between them. The CDR3: CASSQGFGNYGYTF. CDR3 in DNA: TGTGCCAGCTCCCAGGGGTTCGGTAACTATGGCTACACCTTC.

The J gene is TRBJ1-1, the V gene TRBV4-1; 8 bases are shared with TRBD1. Looked up from germline, CDR1 is MGHRA and CDR2 is YSYEKL. V dropped 4 bases and J dropped 11; count of bases not matched to a gene: 9. The CDR3 sequence is 13 residues long. The CDR3 loop is CASSPWGDRNAFF. The CDR3 DNA is TGCGCCAGCAGCCCATGGGGGGACAGGAACGCTTTCTTT.

The rearrangement uses TRBV5-4 and TRBJ2-2; 10 bases line up with TRBD2. This CDR3 has 16 amino acids. CDR1 SGHNT and CDR2 YYREEE come from the germline V gene (reference sequence). V dropped 2 bases and J dropped 3; count of bases not matched to a gene: 4. In DNA, the CDR3 is TGTGCCAGCAGCTTACCAGCGGGGGGGGACACCGGGGAGCTGTTTTTT. It codes for CASSLPAGGDTGELFF. The variable domain in full, completed from reference TRBV5-4 and TRBJ2-2, reads ETGVTQSPTHLIKTRGQQVTLRCSSQSGHNTVSWYQQALGQGPQFIFQYYREEENGRGNFPPRFSGLQFPNYSSELNVNALELDDSALYLCASSLPAGGDTGELFFGEGSRLTVL.

The chain couples TRBV28 to TRBJ2-7; 9 bases fit TRBD2. CDR3 size: 15 residues. Trimming removed 7 bases from V and 3 bases from J; junction bases left unmatched: 10. Germline V gives CDR1 MDHEN, CDR2 SYDVKM. The CDR3 coding sequence is TGTGCCAGCAAATTAAGGCTAGCGGGGAACTACGAGCAGTACTTC. This gives the protein CASKLRLAGNYEQYF.

This clone was recorded only once. J is TRBJ2-3 and V is TRBV30; 8 bases fit TRBD2. CDR1 and CDR2 (germline): GTSNPN, SVGIG (reference sequence). CDR3 length: 15 residues. V lost 4 bases, J lost 1 base, and 7 bases stayed unmatched. The CDR3 sequence is CAWTPGGGRTDTQYF. The CDR3 DNA is TGTGCCTGGACCCCCGGGGGGGGCCGCACAGATACGCAGTATTTT.

This clone was detected only a few times. The chain has TRBV6-4 and TRBJ2-3; 12 bases line up with TRBD2. Germline-derived CDR1 and CDR2 are MRHNA and SNTAGT. The CDR3 is 15 residues long. The V and J ends lost 3 bases and 4 bases, in that order; junction bases with no gene match: 2. For the CDR3, the DNA is TGTGCCAGCAGTGAAACTAGCGGGGGGTCAGATACGCAGTATTTT. This encodes CASSETSGGSDTQYF.

The sample holds one count of this clone. The chain has TRBV5-8 and TRBJ1-4; D is uncertain. The V and J ends lost 5 bases and 2 bases respectively, with 10 bases between them. Germline values: CDR1 SGHTS, CDR2 YDEGEE. The CDR3 runs to 14 residues. The CDR3 nucleotides read TGTGCCAGCAGAGCTACTCGGACTAATGAAAAACTGTTTTTT. It is translated as CASRATRTNEKLFF. The whole variable domain, filled in from reference TRBV5-8 and TRBJ1-4, reads EAGVTQSPTHLIKTRGQQATLRCSPISGHTSVYWYQQALGLGLQFLLWYDEGEERNRGNFPPRFSGRQFPNYSSELNVNALELEDSALYLCASRATRTNEKLFFGSGTQLSVL.

This chain uses TRBV2 with TRBJ1-4; D might be TRBD1 (5 bases). Trimming took 4 bases from V and 2 from J, leaving 8 bases between them. Germline CDR1 reads SNHLY; CDR2 reads FYNNEI. The CDR3 has 14 residues. CDR3 sequence: CASSGGTTNEKLFF. CDR3 coding DNA: TGTGCCAGCAGTGGGGGGACGACTAATGAAAAACTGTTTTTT.

The chain links TRBV6-6 to TRBJ2-2; D is undetermined. V lost 2 bases to trimming and J lost 4 bases, with 8 bases between them. CDR3 size: 14 residues. Germline V CDR1 and CDR2: MNHNY, SVGAGI (reference sequence). This chain's CDR3 is CASSYMHSTGELFF. In DNA, the CDR3 is TGTGCCAGCAGTTACATGCATAGCACCGGGGAGCTGTTTTTT.

The genes are TRBV4-3 and TRBJ2-1; D ambiguous. Between the trimmed V and J ends, which lost 0 bases and 10 bases, there was a span of 16 bases. The CDR3 runs to 15 residues. Germline V gene sequence: CDR1 LGHNA, CDR2 YSLEER. CDR3 region: CASSQDPLRSGEQFF. The DNA for the CDR3 is TGCGCCAGCAGCCAAGATCCCCTTCGGAGTGGAGAGCAGTTCTTC.

This clone was recorded only once. V gene TRBV11-3 combines with J gene TRBJ2-3; D not certain. Germline V gene lookup returns CDR1 SGHNT and CDR2 YENEEA. The CDR3 extends over 15 amino acids. Trimming cost V 6 bases and J 1 base, with 14 bases left between them. The DNA of the CDR3 is TGTGCCAGCAGTCGAAGCTCTTGGGGCACAGATACGCAGTATTTT. Translating gives CASSRSSWGTDTQYF.

The V gene is TRBV19, the J gene TRBJ2-2; the D gene is possibly TRBD2 (6 bases). This CDR3 spans 13 amino acids. Germline lookup yields CDR1 LNHDA and CDR2 SQIVND (reference sequence). V was pared by 11 bases and J by 0 bases, with 10 bases between. The CDR3 DNA follows: TGTGCCGTAGCGGACTCGAACACCGGGGAGCTGTTTTTT. This encodes CAVADSNTGELFF.

The chain links TRBV19 to TRBJ2-3; D gene unclear. The CDR3 loop spans 15 amino acids. V lost 3 bases, J lost 1 base, and 11 bases lay in between. The germline V gene has CDR1 LNHDA and CDR2 SQIVND (reference sequence). The DNA of the CDR3 is TGTGCCAGTAGTATGGGCAGCGCGGGCACAGATACGCAGTATTTT. Translated, it gives CASSMGSAGTDTQYF.

The chain is built from TRBV7-2 and TRBJ2-3; D not certain. V was pared by 4 bases and J by 2 bases, with 4 bases between. Germline V CDR1 and CDR2: SGHTA, FQGNSA. The CDR3 has 12 residues. The CDR3 here is CASSSYTDTQYF. The DNA for the CDR3 is TGTGCCAGCAGCTCCTACACAGATACGCAGTATTTT.

The CDR3 DNA sequence: TGTGCCAGCAGCTTAGGTCGATCCTACGAGCAGTACTTC. Residues: CASSLGRSYEQYF. The chain combines TRBV7-3 with TRBJ2-7; D unresolved. The CDR3 totals 13 residues. Germline CDR1 reads SGHTA; CDR2 reads FQGTGA. V gave up 2 bases and J gave up 1 base, with 6 bases separating them.

The chain recombines TRBV30 with TRBJ2-1; 9 nucleotides align to TRBD2. CDR1 and CDR2 from the germline V gene are GTSNPN and SVGIG (reference sequence). The junction had 15 bases not matched to a gene; V was cut back by 7 bases and J by 8 bases. CDR3 length: 15 amino acids. For the CDR3, the DNA is TGTGCCTCTAGACTAGCGGACCTCCCGGCCGATGAGCAGTTCTTC. Protein product: CASRLADLPADEQFF.

This chain joins TRBV19 and TRBJ2-1; the D call may be TRBD1 or TRBD2 (5 bases each). The CDR3 loop spans 17 amino acids. The ends were cut back, 0 bases at V and 0 bases at J, with 12 bases in the middle. The germline CDR1 and CDR2 sequences are LNHDA and SQIVND (reference sequence). CDR3 amino acids: CASSIDLWGSSYNEQFF. The CDR3 DNA reads as TGTGCCAGTAGTATAGATCTATGGGGGAGCTCCTACAATGAGCAGTTCTTC.

The CDR3 region has the DNA TGCGCCAGCAGCTTGGCGGCAGACCCTGTTGGGGAGACCCAGTACTTC. It is translated as CASSLAADPVGETQYF. V gene TRBV5-1 combines with J gene TRBJ2-5; D not certain. CDR1 is SGHRS and CDR2 is YFSETQ in the germline V gene. Trimming removed 0 bases at V and 5 bases at J, with 17 bases between. This CDR3 is built from 16 residues.

The chain links TRBV5-6 to TRBJ1-1; D uncertain. Trimming took off 3 bases at V and 0 bases at J, with 21 bases between the two ends. Germline V gives CDR1 SGHDT, CDR2 YYEEEE. The length of the CDR3 is 18 residues. The CDR3 bases are TGTGCCAGCAGCTCGCTTGCTCCACTAGGACGGTTGAACACTGAAGCTTTCTTT. Translated, it gives CASSSLAPLGRLNTEAFF. The variable domain in full, with the rest retrieved from reference TRBV5-6 and TRBJ1-1, is DAGVTQSPTHLIKTRGQQVTLRCSPKSGHDTVSWYQQALGQGPQFIFQYYEEEERQRGNFPDRFSGHQFPNYSSELNVNALLLGDSALYLCASSSLAPLGRLNTEAFFGQGTRLTVV.

This clone has only a few counts. The rearrangement links TRBV27 to TRBJ1-5, with D uncertain. Trimming cost V 6 bases and J 5 bases, with 11 bases left between them. This CDR3 spans 13 amino acids. CDR1 and CDR2 (germline): MNHEY, SMNVEV (reference sequence). The CDR3 DNA sequence: TGTGCCAGCAGCGAGGCTGGACATCAGCCCCAGCATTTT. Its protein is CASSEAGHQPQHF.

This chain connects TRBV21-1 to TRBJ2-7; whether TRBD2, the table's D call, matches the DNA was not checked. TRBV21-1 is reported as a pseudogene. The CDR3 runs to 15 residues. CDR3 DNA sequence: TGTGCCAGCAGCAGGCCTAGCGGGGCTTACTACGAGCAGTACTTC. Translation gives CASSRPSGAYYEQYF.

The chain has TRBV7-9 and TRBJ1-6; D not resolved. Germline V gives CDR1 SEHNR, CDR2 FQNEAQ (reference sequence). Trimming took off 5 bases at V and 5 bases at J, with 10 bases between the two ends. The CDR3 is made up of 14 amino acids. CDR3 protein: CASSPPRDNSPLHF. CDR3 DNA sequence: TGTGCCAGCAGCCCTCCCCGAGATAATTCACCCCTCCACTTT.

The chain employs TRBV11-2 and TRBJ1-4; TRBD1 might be the D (5 bases). This CDR3 region has 14 residues. Germline assignment: CDR1 SGHAT and CDR2 FQNNGV. Trimming took off 1 base at V and 8 bases at J, with 11 bases between the two ends. CDR3 nucleotides: TGTGCCAGCAGCTTAGGGGGCACGTCGGAAAAACTGTTTTTT. Its translation: CASSLGGTSEKLFF.

J is TRBJ2-7 and V is TRBV15; no definite D call. The CDR3 covers 15 residues. CDR1 LNHNV and CDR2 YYDKDF come from the germline V gene (reference sequence). Trimming stripped 0 bases from V and 3 bases from J, with 12 bases between. The CDR3 DNA is TGTGCCACCAGCAGAGATCTTGATGAAGGCTACGAGCAGTACTTC. Residues: CATSRDLDEGYEQYF.

This chain uses TRBV6-4 with TRBJ2-1; 8 bases agree with TRBD2. Trimming removed 6 bases from V and 0 bases from J; junction bases left unmatched: 4. CDR1 is MRHNA and CDR2 is SNTAGT in the germline V gene. The CDR3 contains 15 residues. This CDR3 is CASSGGAGSYNEQFF. DNA for the CDR3: TGTGCCAGCAGCGGGGGGGCAGGCTCCTACAATGAGCAGTTCTTC.